The 31 T cell receptor beta chains given below trace back to one sample, sequenced in a study of Tregs in tolerant kidney transplant recipients. The method was immunoSEQ multiplex PCR; TCRdb's version includes in-frame clones alone and lacks a portion of them. Among 90,000 to 150,000 clones listed, roughly nine tenths were seen once. The sequenced sample was CD4+ T cells from blood. The source is a human donor in good health.

The chain links TRBV2 to TRBJ2-2; D might be TRBD1 (6 bases). The length of the CDR3 is 14 residues. The V and J ends lost 6 bases and 1 base respectively, with 9 bases between them. From germline, CDR1 is SNHLY and CDR2 FYNNEI. The CDR3 DNA follows: TGTGCCAGCAGGGACAGATTGAACACCGGGGAGCTGTTTTTT. Translation: CASRDRLNTGELFF.

The CDR3 coding sequence is TGTGCCAGCGCGCGGTCTGACTATGGCTACACCTTC. Its translation is CASARSDYGYTF. J is TRBJ1-2 and V is TRBV2; D not resolved. CDR3 length: 12 residues. Germline V CDR1 and CDR2: SNHLY, FYNNEI. Trimming left V 8 bases short and J 3 bases short, with 10 bases between.

The rearrangement joins TRBV5-1 to TRBJ2-3; D is unclear. Trimming pared 0 bases from V and 0 bases from J, leaving 8 bases between. CDR1 SGHRS and CDR2 YFSETQ come from the germline V gene. The CDR3 is made up of 15 amino acids. CDR3 region: CASSLAPGSTDTQYF. The CDR3, as DNA: TGCGCCAGCAGCTTGGCGCCAGGAAGCACAGATACGCAGTATTTT.

The rearrangement uses TRBV19 and TRBJ2-7; TRBD2 aligns across 11 bases. Unmatched junction bases numbered 11, after V lost 7 bases and J lost 6 bases. Germline V lookup: CDR1 LNHDA, CDR2 SQIVND (reference sequence). CDR3 length: 15 amino acids. The CDR3 bases are TGTGCCAGTATGAGGACTAGCGGGTCCGGAGGCGAGCAGTACTTC. It specifies CASMRTSGSGGEQYF. The full variable domain, completed using reference TRBV19 and TRBJ2-7, is DGGITQSPKYLFRKEGQNVTLSCEQNLNHDAMYWYRQDPGQGLRLIYYSQIVNDFQKGDIAEGYSVSREKKESFPLTVTSAQKNPTAFYLCASMRTSGSGGEQYFGPGTRLTVT.

The V gene is TRBV5-1, the J gene TRBJ2-2, with a weak D call TRBD1 (5 bases). The V end lost 0 bases, the J end lost 9 bases, and 12 bases lay between the germline ends. From germline, CDR1 is SGHRS and CDR2 YFSETQ. This CDR3 is built from 14 residues. CDR3 sequence: CASSLAGLDRELFF. In nucleotides, the CDR3 is TGCGCCAGCAGCTTGGCAGGGTTAGACCGGGAGCTGTTTTTT.

The V gene is TRBV2, the J gene TRBJ2-5, with a weak D call TRBD2 (6 bases). This CDR3 has 15 amino acids. Germline assignment: CDR1 SNHLY and CDR2 FYNNEI. V lost 8 bases, J lost 2 bases, and 18 bases lay in between. Here the CDR3 DNA reads TGTGCCAGCGGGGGGTACGGAACCATACAAGAGACCCAGTACTTC. Amino acid sequence: CASGGYGTIQETQYF.

J is TRBJ1-2 and V is TRBV5-4; TRBD1 aligns across 8 bases. This CDR3 contains 14 residues. Germline lookup yields CDR1 SGHNT and CDR2 YYREEE (reference sequence). J lost 3 bases, V lost 7 bases, and 8 bases had no gene match. DNA for the CDR3: TGTGCCAGCGGGGAACAGGGGGGTGACTATGGCTACACCTTC. It translates to CASGEQGGDYGYTF.

The chain couples TRBV7-2 to TRBJ1-6; D is possibly TRBD1 (5 bases). CDR1 and CDR2 (germline): SGHTA, FQGNSA. This CDR3 spans 12 amino acids. V dropped 6 bases and J dropped 7 bases, with 7 bases sitting between them. The CDR3 loop reads CASSWGNSPLHF. The CDR3 DNA is TGTGCCAGCAGTTGGGGCAATTCACCCCTCCACTTT.

The J gene is TRBJ2-5, the V gene TRBV11-2, with TRBD2 identical over 15 bases. The CDR3 consists of 16 residues. The V segment lost 3 bases and the J segment 1 base; nucleotides outside the gene matches: 0. Germline V gene sequence: CDR1 SGHAT, CDR2 FQNNGV. The CDR3 reads CASSLGLAGGQETQYF. DNA for the CDR3: TGTGCCAGCAGCTTGGGACTAGCGGGAGGCCAAGAGACCCAGTACTTC.

The CDR3 here is CASSSTGLSGYTF. In DNA, the CDR3 is TGTGCCAGCAGCTCGACAGGGCTCAGCGGCTACACCTTC. The chain couples TRBV7-2 to TRBJ1-2, with 7 bases that match TRBD1. Germline CDR1 reads SGHTA; CDR2 reads FQGNSA. V was pared by 4 bases and J by 8 bases, with 7 bases of the junction left unmatched. The CDR3 has 13 amino acids.

The gene calls are TRBV6-6 and TRBJ2-5; no clear D. Trimming took 6 bases from V and 4 from J, leaving 6 bases between them. From germline, CDR1 is MNHNY and CDR2 SVGAGI (reference sequence). This CDR3 is built from 11 residues. CDR3 nucleotides: TGTGCCAGCAGGAATCTAGAGACCCAGTACTTC. It specifies CASRNLETQYF.

The rearrangement uses TRBV6-5 and TRBJ2-1; 9 nucleotides match TRBD2. CDR1 is MNHEY, CDR2 SVGAGI, per germline. CDR3 length: 13 residues. The V gene end was trimmed by 10 bases and the J gene end by 7 bases; junction bases not matched to a gene: 8. CDR3 sequence reads: CATGVSGGNEQFF. In DNA form, the CDR3 reads TGTGCCACCGGGGTCAGCGGGGGGAATGAGCAGTTCTTC.

The V and J genes are TRBV9 and TRBJ2-2, with D tentatively TRBD1 or TRBD2 (5 bases each). Deletions cut 0 bases from V and 4 bases from J, with 13 bases between. Germline CDR1 reads SGDLS; CDR2 reads YYNGEE. The CDR3 loop spans 16 amino acids. The CDR3 DNA sequence: TGTGCCAGCAGCGTAGATCCAGGGACGGTCACCGGGGAGCTGTTTTTT. This sequence encodes CASSVDPGTVTGELFF. Together with reference TRBV9 and TRBJ2-2, the CDR3 gives the full variable domain: DSGVTQTPKHLITATGQRVTLRCSPRSGDLSVYWYQQSLDQGLQFLIQYYNGEERAKGNILERFSAQQFPDLHSELNLSSLELGDSALYFCASSVDPGTVTGELFFGEGSRLTVL.

The CDR3 coding sequence is TGTGCCAGCAGTTACTCCGAGGCCATTGACGAGCAGTACTTC. Translating gives CASSYSEAIDEQYF. This rearrangement joins TRBV6-5 to TRBJ2-7; D is unclear. The germline V and J ends were trimmed by 0 bases and 5 bases, with 11 bases remaining between them. Per germline, CDR1 MNHEY and CDR2 SVGAGI. CDR3 length: 14 residues.

This rearrangement joins TRBV6-5 to TRBJ2-7; D possibly corresponds to TRBD1 (5 bases). The V gene's germline CDR1 is MNHEY and CDR2 SVGAGI. Trimming left V 5 bases short and J 9 bases short, with 17 bases between. The CDR3 length is 13 residues. CDR3 nucleotide sequence: TGTGCCAGCAGTCCCTCGGGCAGGGCGCCGCAGTACTTC. Protein product: CASSPSGRAPQYF.

The chain links TRBV18 to TRBJ2-3; D not certain. The germline gives CDR1 KGHSH, CDR2 LQKENI. Between the trimmed V and J ends, which lost 2 bases and 4 bases, there was a span of 10 bases. The CDR3 has 14 residues. The CDR3 nucleotides are TGTGCCAGCTCACCAATTGACTTCTCAGATACGCAGTATTTT. Protein sequence: CASSPIDFSDTQYF.

The rearrangement links TRBV5-1 to TRBJ2-7; D possibly corresponds to TRBD1 (5 bases). The CDR3 covers 14 residues. Germline V gene sequence: CDR1 SGHRS, CDR2 YFSETQ. Trimming pared 3 bases from V and 3 bases from J, leaving 13 bases between. CDR3 sequence: CASSSRTSDYEQYF. CDR3 in DNA: TGCGCCAGCAGCTCGAGGACATCGGACTACGAGCAGTACTTC.

This clone appeared once. The V gene is TRBV19, the J gene TRBJ2-2; 8 bases are a match to TRBD1. The length of the CDR3 is 15 residues. In germline, CDR1 is LNHDA, CDR2 SQIVND (reference sequence). The J segment lost 5 bases and the V segment lost 5 bases, leaving 7 bases of the junction unmatched. The CDR3: CASSPRGRNTGELFF. The CDR3 nucleotides read TGTGCCAGTAGTCCCAGGGGGCGAAATACCGGGGAGCTGTTTTTT. Together with reference TRBV19 and TRBJ2-2, the CDR3 gives the full variable domain: DGGITQSPKYLFRKEGQNVTLSCEQNLNHDAMYWYRQDPGQGLRLIYYSQIVNDFQKGDIAEGYSVSREKKESFPLTVTSAQKNPTAFYLCASSPRGRNTGELFFGEGSRLTVL.

This sequence joins TRBV7-8 and TRBJ1-2; maybe TRBD1 (5 bases). The CDR3 runs 15 residues. From germline, CDR1 is SGHVS and CDR2 FQNEAQ. V was shortened by 3 bases and J by 5 bases, with 16 bases between the two germline ends. Here the CDR3 reads CASSFTGQTVYGYTF. CDR3 nucleotides: TGTGCCAGCAGCTTCACGGGGCAGACAGTGTATGGCTACACCTTC. The variable domain in full, completed from reference TRBV7-8 and TRBJ1-2, reads GAGVSQSPRYKVAKRGQDVALRCDPISGHVSLFWYQQALGQGPEFLTYFQNEAQLDKSGLPSDRFFAERPEGSVSTLKIQRTQQEDSAVYLCASSFTGQTVYGYTFGSGTRLTVV.

J is TRBJ1-2 and V is TRBV4-1; possible D gene TRBD1, 6 bases. Trimming cost V 3 bases and J 4 bases, with 18 bases left between them. The CDR3 consists of 16 residues. Germline values: CDR1 MGHRA, CDR2 YSYEKL. This CDR3 reads CASSHHGQKGVYGYTF. CDR3 nucleotides: TGCGCCAGCAGCCACCATGGACAGAAGGGCGTCTATGGCTACACCTTC.

This chain joins TRBV5-6 and TRBJ2-3; unclear D gene. The CDR3 is made up of 13 amino acids. Germline V lookup: CDR1 SGHDT, CDR2 YYEEEE. The germline V and J ends were trimmed by 4 bases and 3 bases, with 9 bases remaining between them. The CDR3 protein is CASSLPVTDTQYF. In nucleotides, the CDR3 is TGTGCCAGCAGCCTACCGGTGACAGATACGCAGTATTTT.

This chain connects TRBV14 to TRBJ2-2; either TRBD1 or TRBD2 may supply D (5 bases each). Germline assignment: CDR1 SGHDN and CDR2 FVKESK. The CDR3 loop spans 17 amino acids. V was trimmed by 4 bases and J by 3 bases, leaving 18 bases between them. CDR3 nucleotide sequence: TGTGCCAGCAGCCCCCGGAAGGGACCCGACGACACCGGGGAGCTGTTTTTT. Its translation: CASSPRKGPDDTGELFF.

This clone was seen once. The rearrangement joins TRBV6-1 to TRBJ1-6; maybe TRBD1 (6 bases). Deletions cut 1 base from V and 0 bases from J, with 16 bases between. This CDR3 has 19 residues. Germline CDR1 reads MNHNS; CDR2 reads SASEGT. CDR3 nucleotides: TGTGCCAGCAGTGAAGAGGATACAGGGACCAGCTCCTATAATTCACCCCTCCACTTT. Its translation is CASSEEDTGTSSYNSPLHF.

This sequence joins TRBV19 and TRBJ2-3; no reliable D call. V dropped 4 bases and J dropped 0 bases, with 11 bases sitting between them. CDR1 and CDR2 (germline): LNHDA, SQIVND (reference sequence). The CDR3 extends over 15 amino acids. The CDR3: CASSRKTSSTDTQYF. In DNA form, the CDR3 reads TGTGCCAGTAGTAGAAAAACAAGTAGCACAGATACGCAGTATTTT.

This chain joins TRBV7-6 and TRBJ1-1; 7 bases are a match to TRBD1. The CDR3 covers 15 residues. V gave up 3 bases and J gave up 0 bases; unmatched junction bases: 4. CDR1 and CDR2 (germline): SGHVS, FNYEAQ. As DNA, the CDR3 is TGTGCCAGCAGCTTCTCCGGGACAGTGAACACTGAAGCTTTCTTT. Its translation is CASSFSGTVNTEAFF.

The chain employs TRBV7-3 and TRBJ2-1, with TRBD2 matching over 11 bases. Trimming cost V 0 bases and J 5 bases; bases outside gene matches: 12. The CDR3 length is 19 residues. CDR1 is SGHTA, CDR2 FQGTGA, per germline. As DNA, the CDR3 is TGTGCCAGCAGCTTAACGTTCGCGTCTAGCGGGGGGCCGGACAATGAGCAGTTCTTC. Protein product: CASSLTFASSGGPDNEQFF. Full variable domain (rest looked up from reference TRBV7-3 and TRBJ2-1): GAGVSQTPSNKVTEKGKYVELRCDPISGHTALYWYRQSLGQGPEFLIYFQGTGAADDSGLPNDRFFAVRPEGSVSTLKIQRTERGDSAVYLCASSLTFASSGGPDNEQFFGPGTRLTVL.

Worth noting for this clone: Sequence at one end of the junction differs from germline and may be a read error. The rearrangement links TRBV30 to TRBJ1-3, with D possibly being TRBD1 (6 bases). Germline CDR1 GTSNPN, CDR2 SVGIG (reference sequence). The CDR3 contains 11 residues. The CDR3 is CAWSVGGTRFF. The CDR3 DNA sequence: TGTGCCTGGAGTGTCGGGGGGACACGGTTTTTT.

The rearrangement uses TRBV9 and TRBJ2-7; 10 nucleotides match TRBD2. The CDR3 covers 15 residues. Germline lookup yields CDR1 SGDLS and CDR2 YYNGEE. Trimming took 0 bases from V and 5 from J; bases not matched to a gene: 5. This CDR3 is CASSVGSGRKDEQYF. The CDR3 coding sequence is TGTGCCAGCAGCGTAGGTAGCGGGAGGAAGGACGAGCAGTACTTC.

The chain employs TRBV19 and TRBJ1-5, with D possibly matching TRBD1 (5 bases). The CDR3 is 16 residues long. Germline CDR1 reads LNHDA; CDR2 reads SQIVND (reference sequence). With 5 bases removed from V and 0 bases from J, the gap between germline ends came to 14 bases. In DNA form, the CDR3 reads TGTGCCAGTAGTCCGGACGGGGGGGGTAGCAATCAGCCCCAGCATTTT. Amino acid sequence: CASSPDGGGSNQPQHF.

The rearrangement joins TRBV7-8 to TRBJ2-1; D is undetermined. This CDR3 has 10 residues. The V gene lost 6 bases and the J gene lost 10 bases, with 7 bases spanning the gap. The germline CDR1 and CDR2 sequences are SGHVS and FQNEAQ. DNA for the CDR3: TGTGCCAGCAGTCTTGGGGAGCAGTTCTTC. This encodes CASSLGEQFF. The whole variable domain, filled in from reference TRBV7-8 and TRBJ2-1, reads GAGVSQSPRYKVAKRGQDVALRCDPISGHVSLFWYQQALGQGPEFLTYFQNEAQLDKSGLPSDRFFAERPEGSVSTLKIQRTQQEDSAVYLCASSLGEQFFGPGTRLTVL.

The V gene is TRBV9, the J gene TRBJ2-1, with TRBD2 matching 12 bases. The CDR3 sequence is 15 residues long. Germline trimming cut 1 base from V and 7 bases from J; bases unmatched to any gene: 3. The V gene's germline CDR1 is SGDLS and CDR2 YYNGEE. The chain's CDR3 is CASSVRLAGANEQFF. CDR3 sequence (DNA): TGTGCCAGCAGCGTAAGACTAGCGGGAGCAAATGAGCAGTTCTTC.